Listed below are T cell receptor beta chains from one sample, sequenced in a study of early T cells in non-severe SARS-CoV-2 infection. Each CDR3 protein gets one entry after TCRdb re-called the 5' RACE reads with MiXCR. The sample shows 60,000 to 65,000 distinct CDR3 sequences, approximately 9% of them seen only once. Sequencing was carried out using whole blood. The receptors derive from an adult who was a healthcare worker with PCR-confirmed SARS-CoV-2 infection or an uninfected control (not recorded which). The CDR3 runs from the conserved cysteine through the conserved F or W. Each record gives: clone size, J gene, D gene, V gene, CDR3 DNA, CDR3 protein. The D gene is left open where the match is weak. Clone size is stated in some rows and not others, as once, few, many or a class when expanded.

>few|TRBJ1-1|-|TRBV5-1
TGCGCCAGCAGCTTTAACCCGGGGAGCACTGAAGCTTTCTTT
CASSFNPGSTEAFF
>few|TRBJ1-1|-|TRBV6-4
TGTGCCAGCAGTGACTCTTGGCAGAACACTGAAGCTTTCTTT
CASSDSWQNTEAFF
>many|TRBJ1-1|-|TRBV4-1
TGCGCCAGCAGTCGCACAGTAGGAACTGAAGCTTTCTTT
CASSRTVGTEAFF
>-|TRBJ2-3|-|TRBV19
TGTGCCAGTAGTATAGTAAGTCGCACAGATACGCAGTATTTT
CASSIVSRTDTQYF
>many|TRBJ1-6|-|TRBV6-2/TRBV6-3
TGTGCCAGCAGTGCGGGGATCTATAATTCACCCCTCCACTTT
CASSAGIYNSPLHF
>few|TRBJ1-1|-|TRBV11-2
TGTGCCAGCAGCGCCTACAGGGAATCCACTGAAGCTTTCTTT
CASSAYRESTEAFF
>many|TRBJ2-1|-|TRBV11-2
TGTGCCAGCAGCGCCGGGGGGCGTGGATACAATGAGCAGTTCTTC
CASSAGGRGYNEQFF
>-|TRBJ2-5|TRBD1|TRBV19
TGTGCCAGTAGTACCACCTCGGGACAGGGGACGGAGACCCAGTACTTC
CASSTTSGQGTETQYF
>-|TRBJ2-1|-|TRBV19
TGTGCCAGTAGTATCCCAGGGAATGAGCAGTTCTTC
CASSIPGNEQFF
>few|TRBJ1-1|TRBD1|TRBV12-3/TRBV12-4
TGTGCCAGCAGTTTCGGGACAGGGGGGAACACTGAAGCTTTCTTT
CASSFGTGGNTEAFF
>few|TRBJ1-2|-|TRBV2
TGTGCCAGCACGTGGGGGGCGCGTGGCTACACCTTC
CASTWGARGYTF
>-|TRBJ1-1|-|TRBV29-1
TGCAGCGTTGAAGTTCCAGGACTTGAAGCTTTCTTT
CSVEVPGLEAFF
>medium-sized|TRBJ2-5|-|TRBV7-6
TGTGCCAGCAGCCTACACCTTACGACCTCGACAGGACAAGAGACCCAGTACTTC
CASSLHLTTSTGQETQYF
>few|TRBJ1-1|-|TRBV6-5
TGTGCCAGCAGTTACTCTGCAGCGAACACTGAAGCTTTCTTT
CASSYSAANTEAFF
>few|TRBJ2-1|-|TRBV11-3
TGTGCCAGCAGCCACGGGGACTACAATGAGCAGTTCTTC
CASSHGDYNEQFF
>-|TRBJ1-6|-|TRBV3-1
TGTGCCAGCAGCCAATCACAGCCCAATTCACCCCTCCACTTT
CASSQSQPNSPLHF
>-|TRBJ1-2|-|TRBV5-5
TGTGCCAGCAGCTTGGAATTCTATGGCTACACCTTC
CASSLEFYGYTF
>-|TRBJ1-2|TRBD1|TRBV11-2
TGTGCCAGCAGCTTGCTCCGGGACAGGCCCTATAGCTACACCTTC
CASSLLRDRPYSYTF
>-|TRBJ1-1|-|TRBV4-2
TGTGCCAGCAGCCAACCCGGACAACTGAACACTGAAGCTTTCTTT
CASSQPGQLNTEAFF
>few|TRBJ2-2|-|TRBV6-1
TGTGCCAGCTTCGAGGGCAACACCGGGGAGCTGTTTTTT
CASFEGNTGELFF
>-|TRBJ1-2|TRBD1|TRBV15
TGTGCCACCAGCAGAGGAGGGACAGGTTGGGACTACACCTTC
CATSRGGTGWDYTF
>few|TRBJ2-4|TRBD1|TRBV5-5
TGTGCCAGCAGTAAAATGACAGGGCCCAAAAACATTCAGTACTTC
CASSKMTGPKNIQYF
>-|TRBJ2-5|-|TRBV5-1
TGCGCCAGCAGATGGGACACTAAAGAGACCCAGTACTTC
CASRWDTKETQYF
>-|TRBJ2-5|-|TRBV19
TGTGCCAGTAGTTTTGACTCCCGGTATGGGGAGACCCAGTACTTC
CASSFDSRYGETQYF
>-|TRBJ1-1|-|TRBV29-1
TGCAGCGTTGTGGGGAGGAACACTGAAGCTTTCTTT
CSVVGRNTEAFF
>many|TRBJ1-1|TRBD1|TRBV20-1
TGCAGTGCCAGGGACAGGGAGGAGACTGAAGCTTTCTTT
CSARDREETEAFF
>-|TRBJ1-5|-|TRBV7-4
TGTGCCAGCAGCCCCAAACGAGGGTCAGCTGAACTAAGCAATCAGCCCCAGCATTTT
CASSPKRGSAELSNQPQHF
>many|TRBJ1-4|-|TRBV19
TGTGCCAGTAGTCGAACAACAGGACTTGCAACTAATGAAAAACTGTTTTTT
CASSRTTGLATNEKLFF
>-|TRBJ1-1|TRBD1|TRBV18
TGTGCCAGCTCAGAGATGGGTGGGACAGGGAGGAACACTGAAGCTTTCTTT
CASSEMGGTGRNTEAFF
>-|TRBJ1-3|-|TRBV20-1
TGCAGTGCTGGAGTGCCTAACAGGGAGACTGGAAACACCATATATTTT
CSAGVPNRETGNTIYF
>many|TRBJ1-1|-|TRBV29-1
TGCAGCGTTGAGGGTCGAGCCGGCGCTGAAGCTTTCTTT
CSVEGRAGAEAFF
>few|TRBJ2-1|TRBD1|TRBV29-1
TGCAGCGTTCGGAGAGGACAGGGTGATGAGCAGTTCTTC
CSVRRGQGDEQFF
>many|TRBJ2-3|TRBD1|TRBV6-1
TGTGCCAGCATAAGGGGGCTTACCACAGATACGCAGTATTTT
CASIRGLTTDTQYF
>-|TRBJ1-3|-|TRBV20-1
TGCAGTGCTAGGGGACCCAACTCTGAAAACACCATATATTTT
CSARGPNSENTIYF
>few|TRBJ1-1|-|TRBV5-1
TGCGCCAGCAGCTTCGGGATGAACACTGAAGCTTTCTTT
CASSFGMNTEAFF
>few|TRBJ2-3|TRBD2|TRBV20-1
TGCAGTGCGCCGAGTCCCCAGCGGGGGACTTTATTCACAGATACGCAGTATTTT
CSAPSPQRGTLFTDTQYF
>-|TRBJ1-2|TRBD1|TRBV2
TGTGCCAGCAGTGAGGGACAGATGGGCGGCTACACCTTC
CASSEGQMGGYTF
>few|TRBJ1-6|TRBD1|TRBV6-1
TGTGCCAGCAGTTGGGACAGGGCGATTAATTCACCCCTCCACTTT
CASSWDRAINSPLHF
>-|TRBJ1-1|TRBD1|TRBV27
TGTGCCAGCAGATTCCGGGACAGGAACACTGAAGCTTTCTTT
CASRFRDRNTEAFF
>many|TRBJ1-3|-|TRBV5-1
TGCGCCAGCAGCGGGGGCCGGAACTCTGGAAACACCATATATTTT
CASSGGRNSGNTIYF
>-|TRBJ1-1|TRBD1|TRBV7-8
TGTGCCAGCAGCTCCCCGGGACAGGGTACGAACACTGAAGCTTTCTTT
CASSSPGQGTNTEAFF
>-|TRBJ2-2|TRBD1|TRBV7-9
TGTGCCAGCAGCCAATACGGACAGGGGAACACCGGGGAGCTGTTTTTT
CASSQYGQGNTGELFF
>-|TRBJ2-6|-|TRBV5-1
TGCGCCAGCAGCCGGGACACCAGCTCTGGGGCCAACGTCCTGACTTTC
CASSRDTSSGANVLTF
>-|TRBJ2-2|-|TRBV3-1
TGTGCCAGCAGGAAAGGGATGGATAACACCGGGGAGCTGTTTTTT
CASRKGMDNTGELFF
>few|TRBJ2-3|-|TRBV5-4
TGTGCCAGCAGCTTGGGAGGACGGGGTATTGACACGCAGTATTTT
CASSLGGRGIDTQYF